A selection of T cell receptor beta chains follows, all from one sample in a study of cytomegalovirus exposure and HLA in healthy donors. Data came from immunoSEQ multiplex PCR; TCRdb stores just in-frame clones and leaves some out. The sample gives approximately 300,000 clones, over 70% of which show up once; roughly 0.31% is in the top ten. Sequencing was performed on PBMCs. The receptor set was obtained from a girl between 2 and 10 years old in good health and CMV-seronegative. CDR3s include the opening cysteine and the closing phenylalanine or tryptophan. The D gene is left open where the match is weak. The listing skips clone size in some rows; elsewhere it reads once, few, many or a size class.

j_call	clone_size	d_call	v_call	cdr3_aa	cdr3_nt
TRBJ2-1	NA	TRBD1	TRBV7-3	CASSLRSQTGGGNEQFF	TGTGCCAGCAGCTTACGGAGTCAGACAGGGGGGGGAAATGAGCAGTTCTTC
TRBJ2-7	NA	TRBD1	TRBV28	CASSRTMGQTFNSYEQYF	TGTGCCAGCAGCCGAACCATGGGACAGACATTTAACTCCTACGAGCAGTACTTC
TRBJ2-7	NA	TRBD1	TRBV13	CASSAFPGQRYEQYF	TGTGCCAGCAGCGCCTTCCCGGGACAGCGATACGAGCAGTACTTC
TRBJ1-6	NA	NA	TRBV19	CASSIGTVGSPLHF	TGTGCCAGTAGTATAGGGACAGTCGGATCACCCCTCCACTTT
TRBJ2-3	NA	TRBD2	TRBV7-9	CASSLRTSGRTDTQYF	TGTGCCAGCAGCTTGAGGACTAGCGGTCGCACAGATACGCAGTATTTT
TRBJ1-5	NA	NA	TRBV6-6	CASRTGNQPQHF	TGTGCCAGCAGAACAGGCAATCAGCCCCAGCATTTT
TRBJ2-1	NA	TRBD2	TRBV7-6	CASSLAPREYEQFF	TGTGCCAGCAGCTTAGCGCCGCGGGAGTATGAGCAGTTCTTC
TRBJ1-1	NA	NA	TRBV9	CASSPIIKQGGTEAFF	TGTGCCAGCAGCCCCATTATTAAGCAGGGTGGAACTGAAGCTTTCTTT
TRBJ1-5	NA	NA	TRBV6-9	CASSYWGPGTGQPQHF	TGTGCCAGCAGTTATTGGGGACCAGGGACTGGTCAGCCCCAGCATTTT
TRBJ2-1	few	NA	TRBV6-5	CASSYMDGVTYNEQFF	TGTGCCAGCAGTTATATGGACGGGGTTACCTACAATGAGCAGTTCTTC
TRBJ1-6	NA	NA	TRBV5-1	CASSLAGLGSPLHF	TGCGCCAGCAGCTTGGCAGGGTTGGGCTCACCCCTCCACTTT
TRBJ2-2	NA	NA	TRBV11-2	CASSAGRFIGELFF	TGTGCCAGCAGCGCGGGCCGGTTTATCGGGGAGCTGTTTTTT
TRBJ2-1	NA	TRBD2	TRBV4-1	CASSQDIMIMFGGRTYNEQFF	TGCGCCAGCAGCCAAGATATAATGATTATGTTTGGCGGGAGAACTTACAATGAGCAGTTCTTC
TRBJ1-1	NA	TRBD1	TRBV7-9	CSSSTWTGGPNTEAFF	TGTTCCAGCAGCACTTGGACAGGGGGCCCAAACACTGAAGCTTTCTTT
TRBJ1-3	once	NA	TRBV21-1	CASSKVFRRPVFSGNTIYF	TGTGCCAGCAGCAAAGTCTTTAGGCGGCCGGTATTCTCTGGAAACACCATATATTTT
TRBJ2-7	NA	TRBD2	TRBV7-6	CASSLNRWAPGTSGSLEQYF	TGTGCCAGCAGCCTAAATCGTTGGGCGCCCGGGACTAGCGGGAGTCTCGAGCAGTACTTC
TRBJ1-4	NA	NA	TRBV6-5	CASRTEHSTNEKLFF	TGTGCCAGCAGGACAGAACATTCAACTAATGAAAAACTGTTTTTT
TRBJ2-3	NA	TRBD2	TRBV5-4	CASSPATSGVAQYF	TGTGCCAGCAGCCCAGCGACTAGCGGGGTGGCGCAGTATTTT
TRBJ2-1	few	NA	TRBV28	CASTWDYPRGGEQFF	TGTGCCAGCACTTGGGACTACCCAAGGGGGGGTGAGCAGTTCTTC
TRBJ2-3	NA	NA	TRBV6-4	CASSDASTDTQYF	TGTGCCAGCAGTGACGCGTCAACTGATACGCAGTATTTT
TRBJ1-6	NA	NA	TRBV19	CASSIGGRESPLHF	TGTGCCAGTAGTATTGGAGGGAGAGAATCACCCCTCCACTTT
TRBJ2-2	NA	NA	TRBV4-1	CASSQVQGFSGELFF	TGCGCCAGCAGCCAAGTCCAGGGGTTCTCCGGGGAGCTGTTTTTT
TRBJ1-6	NA	NA	TRBV4-1	CASSQEGYRAFYNSPLHF	TGCGCCAGCAGCCAAGAAGGGTACAGGGCCTTCTATAATTCACCCCTCCACTTT
TRBJ2-7	NA	TRBD2	TRBV6-6	CASSYSRTSYEQYF	TGTGCCAGCAGTTACTCCAGGACTAGCTACGAGCAGTACTTC
TRBJ2-6	once	TRBD1	TRBV28	CASSTKGQGLRFSGANVLTF	TGTGCCAGCAGTACGAAGGGACAGGGCCTAAGGTTCTCTGGGGCCAACGTCCTGACTTTC
TRBJ2-1	NA	TRBD1	TRBV9	CASSANLGQETDEQFF	TGTGCCAGCAGCGCTAATCTCGGACAGGAGACCGATGAGCAGTTCTTC
TRBJ1-2	NA	TRBD1	TRBV7-9	CASSPRTGILYGYTF	TGTGCCAGCAGCCCGCGGACAGGGATTCTTTATGGCTACACCTTC
TRBJ2-7	once	NA	TRBV28	CASRRLVHEQYF	TGTGCCAGCAGGCGACTAGTCCACGAGCAGTACTTC
TRBJ2-5	few	NA	TRBV2	CASKREETQYF	TGTGCCAGCAAACGGGAGGAGACCCAGTACTTC
TRBJ2-1	NA	NA	TRBV14	CASSQDRVAYNEQFF	TGTGCCAGCAGCCAAGACAGGGTGGCGTACAATGAGCAGTTCTTC
TRBJ2-2	NA	NA	TRBV11-2	CASSLTSGELFF	TGTGCCAGCAGCCTAACGTCCGGGGAGCTGTTTTTT
TRBJ2-7	NA	NA	TRBV11-1	CASSRDTAYEQYF	TGTGCCAGCAGCAGAGACACGGCCTACGAGCAGTACTTC
TRBJ2-7	NA	TRBD2	TRBV7-3	CASSPRRAGAHEQYF	TGTGCCAGCAGCCCGCGGAGGGCGGGAGCTCACGAGCAGTACTTC
TRBJ2-3	NA	TRBD2	TRBV9	CASSVVSGGASSDTQYF	TGTGCCAGCAGCGTAGTAAGCGGGGGGGCTTCTTCAGATACGCAGTATTTT
TRBJ2-1	NA	TRBD2	TRBV4-1	CASSQARTSPHEQFF	TGCGCCAGCAGCCAAGCTAGGACTAGCCCCCATGAGCAGTTCTTC
TRBJ2-3	NA	TRBD2	TRBV5-4	CASSTGLAGGTSTDTQYF	TGTGCCAGCAGCACCGGACTAGCGGGGGGAACTAGCACAGATACGCAGTATTTT
TRBJ2-7	NA	TRBD1	TRBV28	CASTPGQGGREQYF	TGTGCCAGCACTCCCGGACAGGGCGGACGGGAGCAGTACTTC
TRBJ2-1	NA	NA	TRBV28	CASSLWNLRRVDEQFF	TGTGCCAGCAGTTTATGGAACCTACGGAGGGTCGATGAGCAGTTCTTC
TRBJ2-3	NA	TRBD2	TRBV5-1	CASSSMGIAGGRDTQYF	TGCGCCAGCAGCTCTATGGGGATAGCGGGGGGTCGAGATACGCAGTATTTT